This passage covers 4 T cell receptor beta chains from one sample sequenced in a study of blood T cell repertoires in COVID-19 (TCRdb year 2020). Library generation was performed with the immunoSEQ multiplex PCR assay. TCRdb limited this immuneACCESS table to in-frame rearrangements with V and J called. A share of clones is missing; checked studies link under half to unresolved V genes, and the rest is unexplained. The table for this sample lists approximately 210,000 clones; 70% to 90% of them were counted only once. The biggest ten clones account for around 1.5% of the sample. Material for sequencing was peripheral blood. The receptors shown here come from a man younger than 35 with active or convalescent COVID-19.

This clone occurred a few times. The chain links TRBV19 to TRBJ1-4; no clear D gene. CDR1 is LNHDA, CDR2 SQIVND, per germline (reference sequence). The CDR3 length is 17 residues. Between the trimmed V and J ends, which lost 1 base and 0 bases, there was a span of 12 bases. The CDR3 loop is CASSIVPRIATNEKLFF. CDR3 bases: TGTGCCAGTAGTATAGTCCCCAGAATCGCAACTAATGAAAAACTGTTTTTT.

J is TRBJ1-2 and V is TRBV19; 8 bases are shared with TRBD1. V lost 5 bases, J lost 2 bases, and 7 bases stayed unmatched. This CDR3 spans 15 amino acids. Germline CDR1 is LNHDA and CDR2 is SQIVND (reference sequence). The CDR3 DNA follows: TGTGCCAGTAGTCCATGGGACAGGCTGAACTATGGCTACACCTTC. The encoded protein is CASSPWDRLNYGYTF.

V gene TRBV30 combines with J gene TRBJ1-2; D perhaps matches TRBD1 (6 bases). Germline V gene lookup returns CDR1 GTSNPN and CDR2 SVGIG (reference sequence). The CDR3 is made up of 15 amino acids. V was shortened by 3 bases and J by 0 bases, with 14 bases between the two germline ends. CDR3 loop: CAWRAGGTTNYGYTF. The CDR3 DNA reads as TGTGCCTGGAGGGCCGGTGGGACAACTAACTATGGCTACACCTTC.

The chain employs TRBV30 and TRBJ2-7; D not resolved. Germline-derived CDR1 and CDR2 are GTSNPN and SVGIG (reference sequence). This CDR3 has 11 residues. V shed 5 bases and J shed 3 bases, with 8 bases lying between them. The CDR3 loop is CAWGRNYEQYF. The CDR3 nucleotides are TGTGCCTGGGGGCGGAACTACGAGCAGTACTTC.